This TCR beta chain stems from a study of cytomegalovirus exposure and HLA in healthy donors. General study points: In terms of immune exposure information, only CMV serostatus was available.

A word on this clone: Antigen specificity is unknown.

Use of 60 Vbeta and 13 Jbeta primers characterized the PCR. Clones were read by immunoSEQ multiplex PCR, and TCRdb kept only the in-frame ones, dropping some. The table has about 140,000 clones, around 84% seen once; the top ten hold 2% to 3%. The V gene lost 0 bases and the J gene lost 0 bases, with 18 bases spanning the gap. CDR3 size: 19 residues. From germline, CDR1 is SGHVS and CDR2 FNYEAQ. This TCR came from a man aged 45-65 years in good health and CMV-seronegative. The chain is built from TRBV7-6 and TRBJ1-3; TRBD1 is a possible D gene (5 bases). Specimen: PBMCs. CDR3 in amino acids: CASSLAQGVRSISGNTIYF. CDR3 DNA sequence: TGTGCCAGCAGCTTAGCTCAGGGCGTCAGATCCATCTCTGGAAACACCATATATTTT.